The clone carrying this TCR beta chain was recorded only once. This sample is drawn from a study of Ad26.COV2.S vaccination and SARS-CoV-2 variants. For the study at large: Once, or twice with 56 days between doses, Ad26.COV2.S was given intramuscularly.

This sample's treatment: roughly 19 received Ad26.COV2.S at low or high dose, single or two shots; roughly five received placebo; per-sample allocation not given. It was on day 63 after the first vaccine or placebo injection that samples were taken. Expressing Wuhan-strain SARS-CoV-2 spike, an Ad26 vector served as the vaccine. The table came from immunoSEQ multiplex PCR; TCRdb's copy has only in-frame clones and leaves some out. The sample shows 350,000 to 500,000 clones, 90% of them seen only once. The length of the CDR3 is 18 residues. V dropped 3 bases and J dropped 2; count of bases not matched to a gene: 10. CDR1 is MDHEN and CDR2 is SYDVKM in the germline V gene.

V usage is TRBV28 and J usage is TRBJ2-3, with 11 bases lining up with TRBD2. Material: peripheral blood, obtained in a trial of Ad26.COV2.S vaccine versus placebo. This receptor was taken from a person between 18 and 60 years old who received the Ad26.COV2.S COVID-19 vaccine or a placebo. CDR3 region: CASSFWGTSGLNTDTQYF. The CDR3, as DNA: TGTGCCAGCAGTTTCTGGGGGACTAGCGGATTAAACACAGATACGCAGTATTTT.